The 31 T cell receptor beta chains given below trace back to one sample, sequenced in a study of cytomegalovirus exposure and HLA in healthy donors (TCRdb year 2017). The receptor library was made with the immunoSEQ multiplex PCR assay. For the multiplex PCR, a mixture combining 60 forward primers for TCR Vbeta segments and 13 reverse primers for TCR Jbeta segments was used. TCRdb mirrors the immuneACCESS table, restricted to in-frame sequences. Some clones are absent from its copies; in checked studies, under half trace to an unresolved V gene, and the reason for the others is unknown. The sample table records about 170,000 clones; 60% to 80% of these occur just once. 6.3% of the sample belongs to the ten largest clones. The sample taken for sequencing was PBMCs. The receptors were gathered from a middle-aged man in good health and CMV-seropositive.

In its sample, this clone was seen once. This sequence joins TRBV5-5 and TRBJ2-1; 10 positions match TRBD2. The CDR3 loop spans 14 amino acids. The V and J ends lost 3 bases and 9 bases, in that order; junction bases with no gene match: 6. Germline values: CDR1 SGHKS, CDR2 YYEKEE (reference sequence). This chain's CDR3 is CASSSLAGDFEQFF. The DNA of the CDR3 is TGTGCCAGCAGCTCTCTAGCGGGGGACTTTGAGCAGTTCTTC.

This clone was found once. The chain links TRBV5-8 to TRBJ1-2; no firm D call. The V end lost 2 bases, the J end lost 4 bases, and 12 bases lay between the germline ends. The CDR3 sequence is 14 residues long. Germline loops: CDR1 SGHTS, CDR2 YDEGEE. The CDR3 loop is CASSLLATIYGYTF. In nucleotides, the CDR3 is TGTGCCAGCAGCTTACTCGCCACCATCTATGGCTACACCTTC. Filled out from reference TRBV5-8 and TRBJ1-2, the complete variable domain reads EAGVTQSPTHLIKTRGQQATLRCSPISGHTSVYWYQQALGLGLQFLLWYDEGEERNRGNFPPRFSGRQFPNYSSELNVNALELEDSALYLCASSLLATIYGYTFGSGTRLTVV.

The chain is built from TRBV28 and TRBJ2-7; tentative D call: TRBD2 (7 bases). The ends were cut back, 2 bases at V and 0 bases at J, with 11 bases in the middle. The germline V gene encodes CDR1 MDHEN and CDR2 SYDVKM. The CDR3 covers 15 residues. DNA for the CDR3: TGTGCCAGCAGTTTAATGGCGGGGGCCTCCTACGAGCAGTACTTC. Translating it yields CASSLMAGASYEQYF.

This chain connects TRBV10-1 to TRBJ2-1; D not resolved. The V gene's germline CDR1 is WNHNN and CDR2 SYGVQD (reference sequence). Trimming pared 6 bases from V and 0 bases from J, leaving 12 bases between. The CDR3 length is 15 residues. Here the CDR3 DNA reads TGCGCCAGCAGCCCCGACGGAGCCTCCTACAATGAGCAGTTCTTC. Translated, it gives CASSPDGASYNEQFF.

J is TRBJ2-3 and V is TRBV11-3, with 8 nucleotides matching TRBD2. The CDR3 is 15 residues long. Germline CDR1 SGHNT, CDR2 YENEEA. The V gene end was trimmed by 5 bases and the J gene end by 2 bases; junction bases not matched to a gene: 6. Written as DNA, the CDR3 is TGTGCCAGCAGCGCAGGCGGGAGGCCCACAGATACGCAGTATTTT. Translation: CASSAGGRPTDTQYF.

This clone has only a few counts. V usage is TRBV11-2 and J usage is TRBJ2-3, with TRBD2 identical over 8 bases. This CDR3 is 19 amino acids long. The J segment lost 4 bases and the V segment lost 5 bases, leaving 20 bases of the junction unmatched. CDR1 is SGHAT, CDR2 FQNNGV, per germline. DNA of the CDR3: TGTGCCAGCAGCCTCGACCGGGAGGTAGCGGGAAGTTGGGCAGATACGCAGTATTTT. Translation: CASSLDREVAGSWADTQYF.

The genes are TRBV6-6 and TRBJ2-2; the match to TRBD1 covers 9 bases. Germline V gene lookup returns CDR1 MNHNY and CDR2 SVGAGI (reference sequence). The CDR3 covers 16 residues. The ends lost 5 bases at V and 5 bases at J; junction bases unmatched: 9. CDR3 DNA: TGTGCCAGCAGTCACCACCAAGGACAGGGGACCGGGGAGCTGTTTTTT. Translated: CASSHHQGQGTGELFF.

V usage is TRBV7-2 and J usage is TRBJ2-6; weak D call: TRBD2 (5 bases). Germline CDR1 reads SGHTA; CDR2 reads FQGNSA. V lost 4 bases and J lost 0, with 7 bases in between. The CDR3 sequence is 15 residues long. The CDR3 reads CASSSDYSGANVLTF. DNA for the CDR3: TGTGCCAGCAGCTCCGACTACTCTGGGGCCAACGTCCTGACTTTC.

This clone has more than one count but fewer than ten. The chain has TRBV19 and TRBJ1-4; D unclear. Germline values: CDR1 LNHDA, CDR2 SQIVND (reference sequence). This CDR3 is built from 15 residues. Trimming shortened V by 5 bases and J by 5 bases, and 15 bases separated the two germline ends. Here the CDR3 reads CASSVLRGPNEKLFF. In DNA form, the CDR3 reads TGTGCCAGTAGTGTCCTCCGGGGTCCGAATGAAAAACTGTTTTTT.

The rearrangement joins TRBV9 to TRBJ1-1, with D uncertain. Per germline, CDR1 SGDLS and CDR2 YYNGEE. V gave up 4 bases and J gave up 1 base, with 8 bases separating them. The CDR3 sequence is 13 residues long. The CDR3 DNA follows: TGTGCCAGCAGCCCTATTGCGAACACTGAAGCTTTCTTT. Translating gives CASSPIANTEAFF.

The V and J genes are TRBV2 and TRBJ2-7, with 8 bases matching TRBD2. The length of the CDR3 is 15 residues. Losses at the gene ends were 7 bases for V and 6 bases for J; bases not matched to a gene: 14. CDR1 and CDR2 (germline): SNHLY, FYNNEI. The CDR3 protein is CASKATSGSSSEQYF. In DNA form, the CDR3 reads TGTGCCAGCAAGGCCACGAGCGGGAGTTCGAGCGAGCAGTACTTC.

This chain connects TRBV6-5 to TRBJ2-2; 9 bases align to TRBD1. The junction had 9 bases not matched to a gene; V was cut back by 7 bases and J by 6 bases. The V gene's germline CDR1 is MNHEY and CDR2 SVGAGI. The CDR3 runs 15 residues. CDR3 loop: CASIPGTGKPGELFF. CDR3 DNA: TGTGCCAGCATCCCCGGGACAGGGAAACCCGGGGAGCTGTTTTTT.

V is TRBV7-8 and J is TRBJ1-5; the match to TRBD1 covers 10 bases. The germline V gene encodes CDR1 SGHVS and CDR2 FQNEAQ. The CDR3 is 16 amino acids. V was clipped by 5 bases and J by 7 bases; unmatched bases: 11. CDR3 amino acids: CASSPVRTGGKQPQHF. CDR3 sequence (DNA): TGTGCCAGCAGCCCAGTTCGGACAGGGGGGAAACAGCCCCAGCATTTT.

The rearrangement uses TRBV11-2 and TRBJ1-2; D not resolved. With 0 bases removed from V and 4 bases from J, the gap between germline ends came to 9 bases. Looked up from germline, CDR1 is SGHAT and CDR2 is FQNNGV. CDR3 length: 14 amino acids. The CDR3 loop is CASSLDDILYGYTF. CDR3 bases: TGTGCCAGCAGCTTAGATGACATCCTCTATGGCTACACCTTC.

The CDR3 loop reads CASSPLESGANVLTF. The CDR3 DNA reads as TGTGCCAGCTCACCACTGGAGTCTGGGGCCAACGTCCTGACTTTC. The chain is built from TRBV18 and TRBJ2-6; D is unresolved. The V end was cut by 1 base, the J end by 1 base, with 5 bases between. CDR3 size: 15 residues. Germline V CDR1 and CDR2: KGHSH, LQKENI.

The chain employs TRBV5-6 and TRBJ2-1, with D maybe TRBD1 (5 bases). Deletions cut 1 base from V and 5 bases from J, with 16 bases between. Germline CDR1 and CDR2: SGHDT and YYEEEE. CDR3 length: 16 amino acids. CDR3 nucleotides: TGTGCCAGCAGCTTGATGACAGCCCCTATTAACAATGAGCAGTTCTTC. This sequence encodes CASSLMTAPINNEQFF.

The V call is TRBV11-2, the J call TRBJ2-7; possibly TRBD1 for D (5 bases). Germline V CDR1 and CDR2: SGHAT, FQNNGV. The CDR3 extends over 16 amino acids. The ends were cut back, 3 bases at V and 3 bases at J, with 18 bases in the middle. This chain's CDR3 is CASSFPRSVTVYEQYF. The CDR3 region has the DNA TGTGCCAGCAGCTTCCCACGATCGGTGACAGTCTACGAGCAGTACTTC.

This chain joins TRBV6-6 and TRBJ2-7; D gene ambiguous. V lost 7 bases, J lost 0 bases, and 16 bases lay in between. The CDR3 is 15 amino acids. Germline CDR1 reads MNHNY; CDR2 reads SVGAGI (reference sequence). CDR3 in DNA: TGTGCCAGCACCCAGTCTGGAGTCCGCTCCTACGAGCAGTACTTC. Translation: CASTQSGVRSYEQYF.

This chain uses TRBV5-8 with TRBJ2-5; perhaps TRBD2 as D (6 bases). Trimming took 4 bases from V and 1 from J, leaving 8 bases between them. The CDR3 is 13 amino acids. Germline V gene lookup returns CDR1 SGHTS and CDR2 YDEGEE. This chain's CDR3 is CASSVGLQETQYF. The CDR3 DNA is TGTGCCAGCAGCGTGGGACTCCAAGAGACCCAGTACTTC.

The V and J genes are TRBV6-5 and TRBJ1-1; 7 bases match TRBD1. The V and J ends lost 10 bases and 0 bases, in that order; junction bases with no gene match: 5. The CDR3 contains 13 residues. CDR1 and CDR2 (germline): MNHEY, SVGAGI. The CDR3, as DNA: TGTGCCACATACAGGGGTATGAACACTGAAGCTTTCTTT. It is translated as CATYRGMNTEAFF.

This clone came up a few times. This rearrangement joins TRBV2 to TRBJ2-1, with D maybe TRBD1 (5 bases). V lost 6 bases, J lost 10 bases, and 13 bases lay in between. Per germline, CDR1 SNHLY and CDR2 FYNNEI. The length of the CDR3 is 12 residues. In DNA form, the CDR3 reads TGTGCCAGCAGGGCTAGGGGAATCGAGCAGTTCTTC. Translation: CASRARGIEQFF. The complete variable domain, with remaining parts taken from reference TRBV2 and TRBJ2-1, reads EPEVTQTPSHQVTQMGQEVILRCVPISNHLYFYWYRQILGQKVEFLVSFYNNEISEKSEIFDDQFSVERPDGSNFTLKIRSTKLEDSAMYFCASRARGIEQFFGPGTRLTVL.

The chain couples TRBV5-4 to TRBJ2-2; D possibly corresponds to TRBD2 (6 bases). The germline V gene has CDR1 SGHNT and CDR2 YYREEE (reference sequence). The CDR3 loop spans 16 amino acids. Deletions cut 3 bases from V and 5 bases from J, with 17 bases between. The CDR3 DNA reads as TGTGCCAGCAGCTACCCGGGACTGTCGACGACCGGGGAGCTGTTTTTT. Translating gives CASSYPGLSTTGELFF.

This clone was picked up a small number of times. The V call is TRBV2, the J call TRBJ1-1; TRBD1 might be the D (5 bases). Per germline, CDR1 SNHLY and CDR2 FYNNEI. The CDR3 contains 11 residues. V was pared by 8 bases and J by 8 bases, with 12 bases between. The CDR3 reads CASRREGEAFF. DNA of the CDR3: TGTGCCAGCCGAAGGGAGGGGGAAGCTTTCTTT. Complete variable domain (other parts from reference TRBV2 and TRBJ1-1): EPEVTQTPSHQVTQMGQEVILRCVPISNHLYFYWYRQILGQKVEFLVSFYNNEISEKSEIFDDQFSVERPDGSNFTLKIRSTKLEDSAMYFCASRREGEAFFGQGTRLTVV.

CDR3 residues: CASSLFTGRMNEQFF. Written as DNA, the CDR3 is TGCGCCAGCAGCTTGTTTACAGGGAGAATGAATGAGCAGTTCTTC. This chain links TRBV5-1 with TRBJ2-1, with D maybe TRBD1 (6 bases). The CDR3 is made up of 15 amino acids. Per germline, CDR1 SGHRS and CDR2 YFSETQ. Trimming pared 1 base from V and 7 bases from J, leaving 15 bases between. Complete variable domain (other parts from reference TRBV5-1 and TRBJ2-1): KAGVTQTPRYLIKTRGQQVTLSCSPISGHRSVSWYQQTPGQGLQFLFEYFSETQRNKGNFPGRFSGRQFSNSRSEMNVSTLELGDSALYLCASSLFTGRMNEQFFGPGTRLTVL.

This clone was recorded a few times. The V gene is TRBV29-1, the J gene TRBJ2-7; 7 nucleotides line up with TRBD1. The J segment lost 6 bases and the V segment lost 2 bases, leaving 10 bases of the junction unmatched. The V gene's germline CDR1 is SQVTM and CDR2 ANQGSEA. The CDR3 consists of 14 residues. CDR3 region: CSVEWTGLPTEQYF. The CDR3 DNA follows: TGCAGCGTTGAATGGACAGGACTTCCTACCGAGCAGTACTTC.

V is TRBV6-6 and J is TRBJ1-5; 7 bases are a match to TRBD1. V was pared by 7 bases and J by 2 bases, with 8 bases of the junction left unmatched. The CDR3 contains 15 residues. The germline V gene has CDR1 MNHNY and CDR2 SVGAGI (reference sequence). The CDR3 DNA reads TGTGCCAGCATCCAATTCGACAGGGGCAATCAGCCCCAGCATTTT. Its translation: CASIQFDRGNQPQHF.

The J gene is TRBJ2-6, the V gene TRBV7-2; D call uncertain. The ends were cut back, 4 bases at V and 0 bases at J, with 7 bases in the middle. CDR1 SGHTA and CDR2 FQGNSA come from the germline V gene. The CDR3 consists of 15 residues. CDR3 in amino acids: CASSSRSSGANVLTF. DNA of the CDR3: TGTGCCAGCAGCTCCCGGAGCTCTGGGGCCAACGTCCTGACTTTC.

The genes are TRBV7-9 and TRBJ1-5; possibly TRBD1 for D (5 bases). The germline CDR1 and CDR2 sequences are SEHNR and FQNEAQ (reference sequence). There are 15 residues in the CDR3. The V end lost 6 bases, the J end lost 5 bases, and 17 bases lay between the germline ends. In DNA, the CDR3 is TGTGCCAGCAGTAAACACGGGGGGGGAGATCAGCCCCAGCATTTT. This codes for CASSKHGGGDQPQHF.

This clone was seen a single time. The junction shows a germline mismatch at one end, possibly a read error. This chain uses TRBV2 with TRBJ2-4, with 11 positions matching TRBD2. Germline lookup yields CDR1 SNHLY and CDR2 FYNNEI. The CDR3 consists of 17 residues. The CDR3 sequence is CASSQFSGRVAKNSQYF. Written as DNA, the CDR3 is TGTGCCAGCAGTCAGTTTAGCGGGAGGGTAGCCAAAAACAGTCAGTACTTC.

V usage is TRBV9 and J usage is TRBJ2-7; the D gene is possibly TRBD2 (5 bases). The CDR3 is 14 amino acids. Trimming cost V 2 bases and J 3 bases, with 12 bases left between them. Per the germline V gene, CDR1 is SGDLS and CDR2 is YYNGEE. CDR3 protein: CASSVSSGGYEQYF. The DNA for the CDR3 is TGTGCCAGCAGCGTCTCGAGCGGAGGCTACGAGCAGTACTTC.

The rearrangement joins TRBV5-5 to TRBJ2-2; D is undetermined. The CDR3 loop spans 14 amino acids. Trimming took 4 bases from V and 3 from J, leaving 10 bases between them. Germline loops: CDR1 SGHKS, CDR2 YYEKEE (reference sequence). The DNA of the CDR3 is TGTGCCAGCAGCCGGCTAGGATACACCGGGGAGCTGTTTTTT. Its translation is CASSRLGYTGELFF.